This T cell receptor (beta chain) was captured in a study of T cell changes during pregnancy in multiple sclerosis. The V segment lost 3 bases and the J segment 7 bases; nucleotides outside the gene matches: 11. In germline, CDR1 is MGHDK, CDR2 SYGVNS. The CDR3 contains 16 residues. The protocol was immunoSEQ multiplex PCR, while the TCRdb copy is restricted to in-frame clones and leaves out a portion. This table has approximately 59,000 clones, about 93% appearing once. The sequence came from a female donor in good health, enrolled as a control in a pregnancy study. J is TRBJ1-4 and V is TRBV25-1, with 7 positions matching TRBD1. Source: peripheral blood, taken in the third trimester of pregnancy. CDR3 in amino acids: CASSDPQGVRGEKLFF. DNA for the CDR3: TGTGCCAGCAGTGATCCCCAGGGGGTTCGAGGTGAAAAACTGTTTTTT.